The text below deals with one T cell receptor beta chain. This sample is part of a study of blood T cell repertoires in COVID-19. Measured with immunoSEQ multiplex PCR; TCRdb has only the in-frame clones, and not every one. This table holds roughly 68,000 clones, 80% to 90% found once. The germline gives CDR1 SGHAT, CDR2 FQNNGV. This CDR3 spans 15 amino acids. Trimming at V came to 5 bases and at J to 7 bases, leaving 11 bases not matched to a gene. The rearrangement uses TRBV11-2 and TRBJ2-7; 10 bases fit TRBD2. This sequence originates from a human donor in a cohort sampled during active COVID-19. The sample taken for sequencing was peripheral blood. DNA for the CDR3: TGTGCCAGCAGCCCGATGGCTAGCGGGGGCTTGGAGCAGTACTTC. It translates to CASSPMASGGLEQYF.